The 22 T cell receptor beta chains presented below share a single source sample, sequenced in a study of post-analysis software for immune sequencing data (dated by TCRdb to the mid-2010s). Results and caveats for the whole study, not just this receptor: Significantly higher frequencies in patients than in controls were found for roughly 5 TRBV segments, including TRBV5-6, TRBV5-1 and TRBV20-1.

Their antigens remain unidentified. Preparation of the library involved PCR. TCRdb lists the instrument as Illumina HiSeq 2500. To reduce PCR and sequencing biases, unique molecular identifiers were incorporated into the TCR beta cDNA libraries. Through fastp at Q25 and MiXCR, TCRdb rebuilt clones from the public reads, retaining in-frame beta chains. Rows matching on CDR3 protein sequence are summarized as one entry with the most common DNA and genes. The sample profile shows 600,000 to 750,000 distinct CDR3 sequences; approximately 59% of them were found once. The ten largest clonotypes hold approximately 10% of the sample. Sequenced material: blood. The receptors stem from a girl aged 2 to 9 with multiple sclerosis.

The chain employs TRBV11-2 and TRBJ2-2, with D possibly called TRBD1 or TRBD2 (5 bases each). This CDR3 is built from 16 residues. The germline V and J ends were trimmed by 3 bases and 2 bases, with 13 bases remaining between them. Germline CDR1 and CDR2: SGHAT and FQNNGV. The CDR3 bases are TGTGCCAGCAGCTTTCGGGAAGGGGTAAACACCGGGGAGCTGTTTTTT. Protein product: CASSFREGVNTGELFF.

The chain uses TRBV29-1 and TRBJ1-5; D ambiguous. This CDR3 comprises 13 residues. Trimming took off 2 bases at V and 6 bases at J, with 11 bases between the two ends. Per the germline V gene, CDR1 is SQVTM and CDR2 is ANQGSEA. CDR3 nucleotides: TGCAGCGTTGAATCGGGGTGGGGTCAGCCCCAGCATTTT. It translates to CSVESGWGQPQHF.

The chain joins TRBV5-1 to TRBJ2-5; D is perhaps TRBD2 (6 bases). This CDR3 comprises 13 residues. Germline V gene lookup returns CDR1 SGHRS and CDR2 YFSETQ. Trimming removed 5 bases at V and 2 bases at J, with 10 bases between. CDR3 DNA sequence: TGCGCCAGCAGAGTAGCGGAGCAAGAGACCCAGTACTTC. It yields the protein CASRVAEQETQYF. Based on the CDR3 plus reference TRBV5-1 and TRBJ2-5, the full variable domain is KAGVTQTPRYLIKTRGQQVTLSCSPISGHRSVSWYQQTPGQGLQFLFEYFSETQRNKGNFPGRFSGRQFSNSRSEMNVSTLELGDSALYLCASRVAEQETQYFGPGTRLLVL.

V usage is TRBV27 and J usage is TRBJ2-1, with D uncertain. Trimming cost V 8 bases and J 10 bases, with 15 bases left between them. The CDR3 is made up of 12 amino acids. The germline CDR1 and CDR2 sequences are MNHEY and SMNVEV (reference sequence). For the CDR3, the DNA is TGTGCCAGCCCGGATGAACCTAGAGAGCAGTTCTTC. It specifies CASPDEPREQFF.

V and J are TRBV11-2 and TRBJ2-2; 10 positions agree with TRBD2. Germline V gene lookup returns CDR1 SGHAT and CDR2 FQNNGV. Losses at the gene ends were 1 base for V and 6 bases for J; bases not matched to a gene: 5. This CDR3 region has 16 residues. In DNA form, the CDR3 reads TGTGCCAGCAGCTTAGTAGGGACTAGCGTTTCCGGGGAGCTGTTTTTT. Its translation is CASSLVGTSVSGELFF.

V and J are TRBV28 and TRBJ2-7, with TRBD1 matching over 7 bases. The CDR3 consists of 14 residues. Germline V gives CDR1 MDHEN, CDR2 SYDVKM. V trimming: 6 bases; J trimming: 2 bases; junction bases outside the gene matches: 7. The CDR3 DNA sequence: TGTGCCAGCAGGTCCGGACAGGACCCCTACGAGCAGTACTTC. Protein product: CASRSGQDPYEQYF.

V gene TRBV27 combines with J gene TRBJ2-7; 9 nucleotides align to TRBD2. Trimming at V came to 0 bases and at J to 5 bases, leaving 11 bases not matched to a gene. CDR1 is MNHEY, CDR2 SMNVEV, per germline (reference sequence). The CDR3 covers 17 residues. The CDR3 DNA follows: TGTGCCAGCAGTTTATCGGTGGTCGGTAGCGGGAGTCACGAGCAGTACTTC. This gives the protein CASSLSVVGSGSHEQYF.

The rearrangement uses TRBV2 and TRBJ2-3; D is perhaps TRBD1 (6 bases). The V end was cut by 5 bases, the J end by 1 base, with 16 bases between. This CDR3 has 16 residues. In germline, CDR1 is SNHLY, CDR2 FYNNEI. CDR3 sequence (DNA): TGTGCCAGCAGTCCACTCCAGGGGTTCGGCACAGATACGCAGTATTTT. Its translation is CASSPLQGFGTDTQYF.

The chain is built from TRBV29-1 and TRBJ2-1; D is possibly TRBD1 (5 bases). The ends were cut back, 4 bases at V and 7 bases at J, with 14 bases in the middle. CDR1 and CDR2 (germline): SQVTM, ANQGSEA. The CDR3 is made up of 13 amino acids. The CDR3 loop reads CSVGRGSLNEQFF. CDR3 sequence (DNA): TGCAGCGTTGGAAGGGGAAGCCTGAATGAGCAGTTCTTC.

A single count supports this clonotype. V and J are TRBV20-1 and TRBJ2-3; 9 positions match TRBD2. Germline values: CDR1 DFQATT, CDR2 SNEGSKA (reference sequence). V shed 4 bases, J shed 5 bases, and the junction held 10 bases outside the gene matches. CDR3 length: 15 amino acids. The chain's CDR3 is CSAITASGILDTQYF. The CDR3 bases are TGCAGTGCTATAACCGCTAGCGGGATCTTAGATACGCAGTATTTT.

There are a few counts of this clonotype. This chain joins TRBV6-2 or TRBV6-3 and TRBJ1-6, with a weak D call TRBD1 (6 bases). This CDR3 is built from 13 residues. The ends were cut back, 6 bases at V and 14 bases at J, with 17 bases in the middle. In germline, CDR1 is MNHEY, CDR2 SVGEGT. This CDR3 reads CASRFGTSKTLHF. The CDR3 DNA sequence: TGTGCCAGCAGATTCGGGACATCAAAGACCCTCCACTTT.

This chain joins TRBV29-1 and TRBJ2-7; perhaps TRBD2 as D (5 bases). The CDR3 length is 12 residues. Trimming shortened V by 7 bases and J by 5 bases, and 15 bases separated the two germline ends. CDR1 and CDR2 from the germline V gene are SQVTM and ANQGSEA. CDR3 region: CSGDGMGNEQYF. CDR3 nucleotide sequence: TGCAGCGGTGACGGGATGGGTAACGAGCAGTACTTC.

The chain recombines TRBV5-5 with TRBJ2-1; D is uncertain. The ends were cut back, 4 bases at V and 10 bases at J, with 9 bases in the middle. The CDR3 extends over 11 amino acids. Germline V gene lookup returns CDR1 SGHKS and CDR2 YYEKEE (reference sequence). The CDR3 sequence: CASSPNEEQFF. The CDR3 coding sequence is TGTGCCAGCAGCCCCAACGAGGAGCAGTTCTTC.

This chain uses TRBV20-1 with TRBJ2-4; D gene uncertain. CDR1 DFQATT and CDR2 SNEGSKA come from the germline V gene (reference sequence). V was trimmed by 5 bases and J by 6 bases, leaving 8 bases between them. The CDR3 consists of 11 residues. The CDR3 bases are TGCAGTGCTGGCAATTTAAACATTCAGTACTTC. It specifies CSAGNLNIQYF.

This clonotype came up a few times. This chain links TRBV12-3 or TRBV12-4 with TRBJ1-2; TRBD1 might be the D (6 bases). Trimming stripped 2 bases from V and 7 bases from J, with 11 bases between. The length of the CDR3 is 13 residues. CDR3 in DNA: TGTGCCAGCAGTTTAAACAGGGTCGGTGGCTACACCTTC. Protein sequence: CASSLNRVGGYTF.

The V call is TRBV3-1, the J call TRBJ2-7, with TRBD2 matching 10 bases. The CDR3 spans 17 residues. Trimming removed 4 bases from V and 9 bases from J; junction bases left unmatched: 18. Looked up from germline, CDR1 is LGHDT and CDR2 is YNNKEL (reference sequence). CDR3 DNA: TGTGCCAGCAGCCGACACGAACTAGCGGGGCGAGAGAAGGGGCAGTACTTC. Its protein product is CASSRHELAGREKGQYF.

The rearrangement uses TRBV20-1 and TRBJ2-3; 10 nucleotides match TRBD1. This CDR3 comprises 15 residues. Germline V gene data show CDR1 as DFQATT and CDR2 as SNEGSKA (reference sequence). The V gene end was trimmed by 4 bases and the J gene end by 3 bases; junction bases not matched to a gene: 7. The CDR3 sequence: CSAIGTGEMTDTQYF. The CDR3 DNA follows: TGCAGTGCTATTGGGACAGGGGAGATGACAGATACGCAGTATTTT.

The J gene is TRBJ2-1, the V gene TRBV20-1, with D tentatively TRBD1 (5 bases). The germline V and J ends were trimmed by 0 bases and 7 bases, with 16 bases remaining between them. The CDR3 runs 15 residues. Per the germline V gene, CDR1 is DFQATT and CDR2 is SNEGSKA (reference sequence). The CDR3 DNA reads as TGCAGTGCTAGAGATTCGCAGGGCGAGAGGAATGAGCAGTTCTTC. Translated, it gives CSARDSQGERNEQFF.

V is TRBV29-1 and J is TRBJ2-2; D call uncertain. The germline V gene encodes CDR1 SQVTM and CDR2 ANQGSEA. The CDR3 consists of 12 residues. V was pared by 6 bases and J by 1 base, with 6 bases between. CDR3 DNA: TGCAGCGTCTATAAGAACACCGGGGAGCTGTTTTTT. Protein product: CSVYKNTGELFF.

The chain has TRBV15 and TRBJ2-1, with 8 bases matching TRBD1. Germline V CDR1 and CDR2: LNHNV, YYDKDF (reference sequence). The CDR3 loop spans 15 amino acids. Trimming took 3 bases from V and 4 from J; bases not matched to a gene: 5. The chain's CDR3 is CATSREGQVYNEQFF. CDR3 coding DNA: TGTGCCACCAGCAGGGAGGGACAGGTGTACAATGAGCAGTTCTTC.

V and J are TRBV10-3 and TRBJ2-5; 10 nucleotides match TRBD1. The better agreement between TRBJ2-7 and the DNA end casts doubt on the J call. CDR1 and CDR2 from the germline V gene are ENHRY and SYGVKD. CDR3 size: 16 residues. In DNA form, the CDR3 reads TGTGCCATCAGTGAGTCGGCCGGGACAGGGGCCTACGAGCAGTACTTC. This encodes CAISESAGTGAYEQYF.

The chain recombines TRBV7-6 with TRBJ2-7, with 7 positions matching TRBD2. J lost 6 bases, V lost 1 base, and 12 bases had no gene match. This CDR3 region has 16 residues. Germline lookup yields CDR1 SGHVS and CDR2 FNYEAQ. CDR3 amino acids: CASSLGAVAGDSEQYF. The CDR3 DNA follows: TGTGCCAGCAGCTTAGGGGCCGTGGCGGGAGATTCCGAGCAGTACTTC. Together with reference TRBV7-6 and TRBJ2-7, the CDR3 gives the full variable domain: GAGVSQSPRYKVTKRGQDVALRCDPISGHVSLYWYRQALGQGPEFLTYFNYEAQQDKSGLPNDRFSAERPEGSISTLTIQRTEQRDSAMYRCASSLGAVAGDSEQYFGPGTRLTVT.